This entry lists 24 T cell receptor beta chains sequenced from one sample in a study of T cell clonality in common variable immunodeficiency. General study findings and limits: Reportedly, TCR beta sequences from common variable immunodeficiency showed fewer deletions and N-nucleotide insertions.

These receptors' targets are unknown. The table came from immunoSEQ multiplex PCR; TCRdb's copy has only in-frame clones and leaves some out. This record lists about 34,000 clones, none seen once only, and the top ten clones contain under 8.5%. Sequencing used peripheral blood mononuclear cells. These TCRs come from a human donor with common variable immunodeficiency.

Points on this clone: The CDR3 extends 3 residues past the end of the read, so its final part is completed from the germline J gene. This chain connects TRBV2 to TRBJ1-4; TRBD1 matches at 9 bases. CDR3 length equals 15 residues. Germline CDR1 is SNHLY and CDR2 is FYNNEI. V shed 1 base and J 10 bases; nucleotides not matched to a gene: 7. CDR3 DNA, as far as it was read: TGTGCCAGCAGTGAAGGTCGACAGGGGGTCGCAAAA. This gives the protein CASSEGRQGVAK. The entire CDR3 protein reads CASSEGRQGVAKLFF.

As concerns this clone: The CDR3 extends 3 residues past the end of the read, so its final part is completed from the germline J gene. The V gene is TRBV7-9, the J gene TRBJ1-2, with D perhaps TRBD1 (6 bases). CDR1 is SEHNR, CDR2 FQNEAQ, per germline (reference sequence). The V gene lost 1 base and the J gene lost 4 bases, with 13 bases spanning the gap. The CDR3 is made up of 15 amino acids. The CDR3 loop reads CASSLGAGALYGYTF. The DNA read from the CDR3 is TGTGCCAGCAGCTTAGGAGCAGGGGCTCTCTATGGC.

As to this clone: The CDR3 goes on 3 residues after the read ends, and that part is filled in from the germline J gene. This chain connects TRBV7-8 to TRBJ2-1, with 9 bases aligning to TRBD2. Germline loops: CDR1 SGHVS, CDR2 FQNEAQ. The CDR3 has 15 amino acids. J gave up 9 bases and V 5 bases, and 11 bases lay outside the gene matches. This CDR3 is CASSPPVAGVSEQFF. Incomplete CDR3 DNA: TGTGCCAGCAGCCCACCGGTAGCGGGAGTGAGTGAG.

The CDR3 spells CASSLALGGVNIQYF. The sequenced CDR3 bases are TGTGCCAGCAGCTTAGCGCTCGGGGGAGTAAACATT. The chain employs TRBV7-8 and TRBJ2-4; D might be TRBD2 (6 bases). The read halts 3 residues ahead of the CDR3 end, with the missing end drawn from the germline J gene. Germline loops: CDR1 SGHVS, CDR2 FQNEAQ. The length of the CDR3 is 15 residues. V was shortened by 0 bases and J by 6 bases, with 12 bases between the two germline ends.

This clone is labeled medium-sized (0.01 to 0.1%). The read comes to an end 3 residues before the CDR3 does, leaving the germline J gene to fill in the end. V and J are TRBV9 and TRBJ2-3, with 9 bases that match TRBD2. Per germline, CDR1 SGDLS and CDR2 YYNGEE. Trimming removed 4 bases from V and 2 bases from J; junction bases left unmatched: 8. The CDR3 has 16 residues. CDR3 DNA (partial): TGTGCCAGCAGCTTTAGCGGGAGCAGAATCACAGATACG. Protein: CASSFSGSRITDT. The whole CDR3 region reads CASSFSGSRITDTQYF.

With respect to this clone: The read finishes 3 residues shy of the CDR3 end, and the germline J gene is used to complete it. J is TRBJ1-1 and V is TRBV19, with D uncertain. V lost 3 bases to trimming and J lost 4 bases, with 15 bases between them. Germline CDR1 reads LNHDA; CDR2 reads SQIVND (reference sequence). The CDR3 has 15 residues. CDR3 DNA, as far as it was read: TGTGCCAGTAGTATGTTACCCCCTGGCAGCACTGAA. This gives the protein CASSMLPPGSTE. The whole CDR3 region reads CASSMLPPGSTEAFF.

The table lists this clone with many counts. The CDR3 extends 3 residues past the end of the read, so its final part is completed from the germline J gene. This chain connects TRBV18 to TRBJ2-1, with 9 bases matching TRBD2. Trimming cost V 5 bases and J 7 bases; bases outside gene matches: 15. The CDR3 covers 17 residues. Germline CDR1 reads KGHSH; CDR2 reads LQKENI. The part of the CDR3 DNA that was read is TGTGCCAGCTCAACCAGGAGTGGTAGCGGGAGATCTAATGAG. Its protein is CASSTRSGSGRSNE. The full CDR3 sequence reads CASSTRSGSGRSNEQFF.

In this sample, this clone is medium-sized. The CDR3 extends 3 residues past the end of the read, so its final part is completed from the germline J gene. The rearrangement links TRBV20-1 to TRBJ1-3, with D unclear. The V end lost 6 bases, the J end lost 0 bases, and 12 bases lay between the germline ends. CDR1 and CDR2 from the germline V gene are DFQATT and SNEGSKA (reference sequence). This CDR3 contains 14 residues. CDR3 DNA, as far as it was read: TGCAGTGCCCCGAACGCAGGCTCTGGAAACACC. Translating it yields CSAPNAGSGNT. The entire CDR3 is CSAPNAGSGNTIYF.

About this clone: The CDR3 end falls 3 residues outside the read, so it is completed with the germline J gene. This chain uses TRBV19 with TRBJ2-3; 8 bases are shared with TRBD2. With V trimmed by 8 bases and J by 5 bases, 15 bases remained unmatched. The CDR3 consists of 16 residues. Per the germline V gene, CDR1 is LNHDA and CDR2 is SQIVND (reference sequence). Incomplete CDR3 DNA: TGTGCCAGTCGGGAGGCGACTAGCGCGAGGGGAGATACG. Translating gives CASREATSARGDT. The full CDR3 reads CASREATSARGDTQYF. Based on the CDR3 plus reference TRBV19 and TRBJ2-3, the full variable domain is DGGITQSPKYLFRKEGQNVTLSCEQNLNHDAMYWYRQDPGQGLRLIYYSQIVNDFQKGDIAEGYSVSREKKESFPLTVTSAQKNPTAFYLCASREATSARGDTQYFGPGTRLTVL.

This clone was seen a handful of times. Read sequence stops 3 residues before the CDR3 end, and the germline J gene provides the missing end. The V call is TRBV7-9, the J call TRBJ1-1; the D is unclear. The V gene lost 6 bases and the J gene lost 0 bases, with 8 bases spanning the gap. The CDR3 runs 13 residues. In germline, CDR1 is SEHNR, CDR2 FQNEAQ (reference sequence). CDR3 protein: CASRPGLNTEAFF. Partial CDR3 DNA: TGTGCCAGCAGGCCGGGTTTGAACACTGAA.

About this clone itself: The read comes to an end 3 residues before the CDR3 does, leaving the germline J gene to fill in the end. The chain recombines TRBV5-6 with TRBJ2-1; 8 nucleotides align to TRBD1. V lost 4 bases, J lost 5 bases, and 8 bases stayed unmatched. Looked up from germline, CDR1 is SGHDT and CDR2 is YYEEEE. CDR3 size: 15 residues. CDR3: CASSADRGLNNEQFF. The CDR3 DNA, read in part, is TGTGCCAGCAGCGCTGACAGGGGTTTGAACAATGAG.

In this sample, this clone turned up a few times. The observed sequence ends 3 residues before the CDR3 terminus, with the missing tail filled in from the germline J gene. V and J are TRBV6-2 or TRBV6-3 and TRBJ1-6; TRBD1 is a possible D gene (6 bases). CDR3 length: 15 amino acids. Germline CDR1 MNHEY, CDR2 SVGEGT. Trimming removed 6 bases from V and 8 bases from J, with 17 bases in between. Incomplete CDR3 DNA: TGTGCCAGCAGACCCCTACAGGGCGGCGATTCACCC. Protein product: CASRPLQGGDSP. The whole CDR3 protein is CASRPLQGGDSPLHF.

This clone was observed a few times. The read ends 3 residues shy of where the CDR3 ends; the end is completed using the germline J gene. V gene TRBV18 combines with J gene TRBJ2-7; D possibly corresponds to TRBD1 (6 bases). Trimming took off 4 bases at V and 3 bases at J, with 7 bases between the two ends. Germline CDR1 and CDR2: KGHSH and LQKENI. The CDR3 contains 12 residues. CDR3 residues: CASSLDSYEQYF. CDR3 DNA (partial): TGTGCCAGCTCACTGGACAGCTACGAG.

Ten or more counts support this clone. The CDR3 is cut off 3 residues early in the read; its end comes from the germline J gene. The V gene is TRBV7-9, the J gene TRBJ1-2; 7 nucleotides line up with TRBD1. Unmatched junction bases numbered 7, after V lost 2 bases and J lost 7 bases. CDR3 length: 14 amino acids. Germline loops: CDR1 SEHNR, CDR2 FQNEAQ (reference sequence). The part of the CDR3 DNA that was read is TGTGCCAGCAGCTTATCCGAGACAGGGAGTGGC. Translating gives CASSLSETGSG. In full, the CDR3 reads CASSLSETGSGYTF.

This clone was counted many times. Sequencing ends 3 residues short of the CDR3 end; the germline J gene provides the rest. V is TRBV19 and J is TRBJ1-5; 7 nucleotides align to TRBD1. This CDR3 has 15 amino acids. Germline CDR1 reads LNHDA; CDR2 reads SQIVND (reference sequence). The V gene end was trimmed by 6 bases and the J gene end by 3 bases; junction bases not matched to a gene: 8. CDR3 sequence reads: CASSTDRSVNQPQHF. The covered CDR3 bases are TGTGCCAGTAGCACGGACAGGTCCGTCAATCAGCCC.

This clone was seen at least ten times. From the germline J gene comes the end of the CDR3, since the read stops 3 residues before it. The chain couples TRBV27 to TRBJ1-2; TRBD1 matches at 10 bases. The CDR3 runs to 14 residues. Germline CDR1 reads MNHEY; CDR2 reads SMNVEV (reference sequence). The CDR3 region is CASSSRQGARGYTF. The covered CDR3 bases are TGTGCCAGCAGTTCGAGACAGGGGGCGCGGGGC.

This clone was picked up a small number of times. Read sequence stops 3 residues before the CDR3 end, and the germline J gene provides the missing end. The chain joins TRBV7-2 to TRBJ2-1, with TRBD1 matching over 9 bases. The germline CDR1 and CDR2 sequences are SGHTA and FQGNSA. J lost 4 bases, V lost 1 base, and 2 bases had no gene match. The CDR3 is 15 amino acids. CDR3: CASSLGQGVYNEQFF. The part of the CDR3 DNA that was read is TGTGCCAGCAGCTTAGGACAGGGGGTTTACAATGAG.

To note about this clone: The read halts 3 residues ahead of the CDR3 end, with the missing end drawn from the germline J gene. The V gene is TRBV7-9, the J gene TRBJ2-2, with 8 nucleotides matching TRBD1. CDR1 and CDR2 (germline): SEHNR, FQNEAQ (reference sequence). V lost 5 bases to trimming and J lost 7 bases; unmatched junction nucleotides: 6. The CDR3 spans 14 residues. Incomplete CDR3 DNA: TGTGCCAGCAGCCCCCGGACAGGGATCGGGGAG. Its translation is CASSPRTGIGE. The full CDR3 is CASSPRTGIGELFF.

With respect to this clone: The read stops 3 residues short of the end of the CDR3; the missing end is completed from the germline J gene. The V call is TRBV30, the J call TRBJ2-1, with D perhaps assigned TRBD1 or TRBD2 (5 bases each). The CDR3 runs 14 residues. V was pared by 2 bases and J by 8 bases, with 16 bases between. Germline V lookup: CDR1 GTSNPN, CDR2 SVGIG (reference sequence). The CDR3 sequence: CAWSSREYIYEQFF. The CDR3 bases that were read are TGTGCCTGGAGTAGCAGGGAGTACATCTATGAG.

This clone was recorded many times. Coverage ceases 3 residues before the CDR3 finishes, and the germline J gene fills in the end. The V call is TRBV12-3 or TRBV12-4, the J call TRBJ1-2, with 11 bases aligning to TRBD1. The junction had 7 bases not matched to a gene; V was cut back by 3 bases and J by 7 bases. The CDR3 is 15 amino acids. The covered CDR3 bases are TGTGCCAGCAGTTTTCGGACAGGGGGCGAGGGTGGC. This encodes CASSFRTGGEGG. The whole CDR3 reads CASSFRTGGEGGYTF.

Many counts were recorded for this clone. The CDR3 goes on 3 residues after the read ends, and that part is filled in from the germline J gene. The chain recombines TRBV27 with TRBJ1-5; tentative D call: TRBD1 (5 bases). This CDR3 has 13 residues. Germline V gene sequence: CDR1 MNHEY, CDR2 SMNVEV (reference sequence). The V end lost 3 bases, the J end lost 8 bases, and 11 bases lay between the germline ends. This chain's CDR3 is CASSFNQGEPQHF. CDR3 DNA (partial): TGTGCCAGCAGTTTTAATCAGGGTGAGCCC.

There are a few counts of this clone. The read finishes 3 residues shy of the CDR3 end, and the germline J gene is used to complete it. The chain is built from TRBV7-6 and TRBJ2-7, with D possibly TRBD1 on 5 matching bases. The V end was cut by 5 bases, the J end by 5 bases, with 13 bases between. This CDR3 spans 13 amino acids. Germline assignment: CDR1 SGHVS and CDR2 FNYEAQ. The covered CDR3 bases are TGTGCCAGCAGCCCACAGGTGAGCCACGAG. Amino acids: CASSPQVSHE. The full CDR3 reads CASSPQVSHEQYF.

Worth noting for this clone: Read coverage stops 3 residues before the CDR3 terminus; the germline J gene supplies the remainder. The chain links TRBV7-2 to TRBJ1-1; 7 nucleotides match TRBD1. CDR1 and CDR2 from the germline V gene are SGHTA and FQGNSA. The CDR3 is made up of 13 amino acids. The CDR3 is CASSLGLTGEAFF. CDR3 DNA (partial): TGTGCCAGCAGCTTAGGCTTGACAGGGGAA. The full variable domain, completed using reference TRBV7-2 and TRBJ1-1, is GAGVSQSPSNKVTEKGKDVELRCDPISGHTALYWYRQSLGQGLEFLIYFQGNSAPDKSGLPSDRFSAERTGGSVSTLTIQRTQQEDSAVYLCASSLGLTGEAFFGQGTRLTVV.

In its sample, this clone was seen many times. Sequencing ends 3 residues short of the CDR3 end; the germline J gene provides the rest. The chain employs TRBV24-1 and TRBJ2-5, with 7 bases lining up with TRBD1. The CDR3 extends over 13 amino acids. Trimming at V came to 8 bases and at J to 5 bases, leaving 7 bases not matched to a gene. Per the germline V gene, CDR1 is KGHDR and CDR2 is SFDVKD. Incomplete CDR3 DNA: TGTGCCACCACCGACAGGGAATTTGAGACC. This codes for CATTDREFET. The CDR3 as a whole reads CATTDREFETQYF.